The 29 T cell receptor beta chains listed next were all sequenced from one sample in a study of Ad26.COV2.S vaccination and SARS-CoV-2 variants. Assay used: immunoSEQ multiplex PCR; TCRdb lists only in-frame clones, some missing. Of more than 300,000 clones listed, 85% to 90% are singletons. Treatment: 15 to 20 received Ad26.COV2.S at low or high dose, single or two shots; about 5 received placebo; per-sample allocation not given. On day 63 after the first injection, vaccine and placebo recipients gave samples. Sequenced here: peripheral blood, sampled in a trial of Ad26.COV2.S vaccine versus placebo. The receptors stem from a person between 18 and 65 years old who received the Ad26.COV2.S COVID-19 vaccine or a placebo.

The chain is built from TRBV7-2 and TRBJ1-5; 8 bases are shared with TRBD1. V trimming: 1 base; J trimming: 1 base; junction bases outside the gene matches: 3. The germline V gene has CDR1 SGHTA and CDR2 FQGNSA. The CDR3 consists of 16 residues. CDR3 loop: CASSLGHRGSNQPQHF. The CDR3, as DNA: TGTGCCAGCAGCTTAGGACACAGGGGGAGCAATCAGCCCCAGCATTTT. Supplemented by reference TRBV7-2 and TRBJ1-5, the full variable domain reads GAGVSQSPSNKVTEKGKDVELRCDPISGHTALYWYRQSLGQGLEFLIYFQGNSAPDKSGLPSDRFSAERTGGSVSTLTIQRTQQEDSAVYLCASSLGHRGSNQPQHFGDGTRLSIL.

This clone appeared once. The chain couples TRBV5-1 to TRBJ2-1; D could derive from TRBD1 or TRBD2 (6 bases each). The CDR3 spans 15 residues. Trimming left V 4 bases short and J 9 bases short, with 20 bases between. In germline, CDR1 is SGHRS, CDR2 YFSETQ. The CDR3 bases are TGCGCCAGCAGCCCTGGAGGGGGGCCCCTTGGTGAGCAGTTCTTC. It encodes CASSPGGGPLGEQFF.

V gene TRBV11-2 combines with J gene TRBJ2-3; either TRBD1 or TRBD2 may fit D (6 bases each). Looked up from germline, CDR1 is SGHAT and CDR2 is FQNNGV. The V end was cut by 2 bases, the J end by 6 bases, with 15 bases between. The CDR3 is made up of 15 amino acids. CDR3 protein: CASSLLRDKGDTQYF. The CDR3 region has the DNA TGTGCCAGCAGCTTATTGCGGGACAAGGGGGATACGCAGTATTTT.

The chain uses TRBV7-2 and TRBJ2-1, with 11 bases aligning to TRBD2. The CDR3 runs 16 residues. Germline loops: CDR1 SGHTA, CDR2 FQGNSA. The V and J ends lost 4 bases and 9 bases, in that order; junction bases with no gene match: 11. The CDR3 sequence: CASSSFSGGAYIEQFF. CDR3 bases: TGTGCCAGCAGCTCCTTTAGCGGGGGGGCCTATATTGAGCAGTTCTTC. The variable domain in full, completed from reference TRBV7-2 and TRBJ2-1, reads GAGVSQSPSNKVTEKGKDVELRCDPISGHTALYWYRQSLGQGLEFLIYFQGNSAPDKSGLPSDRFSAERTGGSVSTLTIQRTQQEDSAVYLCASSSFSGGAYIEQFFGPGTRLTVL.

The sample holds a few counts of this clone. This chain uses TRBV5-1 with TRBJ2-2; possibly TRBD2 for D (6 bases). Germline loops: CDR1 SGHRS, CDR2 YFSETQ. The CDR3 spans 13 residues. Trimming removed 6 bases from V and 4 bases from J, with 10 bases in between. The CDR3, as DNA: TGCGCCAGCACGGGACTCTTCACCGGGGAGCTGTTTTTT. This translates into CASTGLFTGELFF.

J is TRBJ1-1 and V is TRBV19; D gene unclear. Germline V CDR1 and CDR2: LNHDA, SQIVND (reference sequence). V dropped 4 bases and J dropped 1 base, with 10 bases sitting between them. This CDR3 comprises 14 residues. CDR3 in amino acids: CASSRLGPNTEAFF. Here the CDR3 DNA reads TGTGCCAGTAGTAGGTTGGGTCCGAACACTGAAGCTTTCTTT.

DNA of the CDR3: TGTGCCAGCAGTTACCGGACAGGGGGTAATTCACCCCTCCACTTT. This translates into CASSYRTGGNSPLHF. The gene calls are TRBV6-2 or TRBV6-3 and TRBJ1-6; 10 nucleotides align to TRBD1. Germline V CDR1 and CDR2: MNHEY, SVGEGT. V lost 2 bases and J lost 6; bases outside the gene matches: 1. There are 15 residues in the CDR3.

J is TRBJ2-4 and V is TRBV18; perhaps TRBD1 as D (5 bases). Germline lookup yields CDR1 KGHSH and CDR2 LQKENI. Trimming left V 5 bases short and J 6 bases short, with 11 bases between. The CDR3 spans 13 residues. In DNA, the CDR3 is TGTGCCAGCTCAGGGCAGGGCTCAAACATTCAGTACTTC. As protein: CASSGQGSNIQYF. Supplemented by reference TRBV18 and TRBJ2-4, the full variable domain reads NAGVMQNPRHLVRRRGQEARLRCSPMKGHSHVYWYRQLPEEGLKFMVYLQKENIIDESGMPKERFSAEFPKEGPSILRIQQVVRGDSAAYFCASSGQGSNIQYFGAGTRLSVL.

The CDR3 reads CASSTQDSGNTIYF. In DNA form, the CDR3 reads TGTGCCAGCAGCACCCAGGACTCTGGAAACACCATATATTTT. J is TRBJ1-3 and V is TRBV7-2; D unclear. The CDR3 is made up of 14 amino acids. Germline CDR1 reads SGHTA; CDR2 reads FQGNSA. Trimming stripped 5 bases from V and 0 bases from J, with 8 bases between.

The V and J genes are TRBV30 and TRBJ1-3; no reliable D call. The V end lost 2 bases, the J end lost 0 bases, and 11 bases lay between the germline ends. Germline assignment: CDR1 GTSNPN and CDR2 SVGIG (reference sequence). The CDR3 covers 15 residues. As DNA, the CDR3 is TGTGCCTGGAGTCGTAATAGGGTCTCTGGAAACACCATATATTTT. Its translation: CAWSRNRVSGNTIYF.

This clone has just a few counts. The chain is built from TRBV2 and TRBJ1-1; D call uncertain. The germline V gene has CDR1 SNHLY and CDR2 FYNNEI. This CDR3 comprises 12 residues. The V and J ends lost 6 bases and 5 bases respectively, with 10 bases between them. This chain's CDR3 is CASSVSWTEAFF. DNA for the CDR3: TGTGCCAGCAGCGTCAGTTGGACTGAAGCTTTCTTT.

The genes are TRBV5-4 and TRBJ2-5, with 9 bases lining up with TRBD1. The CDR3 contains 15 residues. Per germline, CDR1 SGHNT and CDR2 YYREEE (reference sequence). Trimming at V came to 2 bases and at J to 5 bases, leaving 7 bases not matched to a gene. CDR3 sequence: CASSFPQGAQETQYF. Here the CDR3 DNA reads TGTGCCAGCAGCTTTCCACAGGGGGCGCAGGAGACCCAGTACTTC.

The chain carries TRBV9 and TRBJ2-2; TRBD2 agrees at 12 bases. This CDR3 is built from 15 residues. Germline CDR1 reads SGDLS; CDR2 reads YYNGEE. After removal of 8 bases from V and 5 bases from J, the junction contained 7 bases not matched to a gene. DNA for the CDR3: TGTGCCAGTGAAAAAACTAGCGGGGGGACCGGGGAGCTGTTTTTT. It encodes CASEKTSGGTGELFF.

This chain connects TRBV24-1 to TRBJ2-1; the D gene is possibly TRBD1 (7 bases). The germline CDR1 and CDR2 sequences are KGHDR and SFDVKD. Trimming left V 4 bases short and J 8 bases short, with 17 bases between. There are 15 residues in the CDR3. This chain's CDR3 is CATSDPTGPGDEQFF. CDR3 nucleotides: TGTGCCACCAGTGACCCGACAGGGCCGGGGGATGAGCAGTTCTTC.

This clone was observed a single time. The gene calls are TRBV6-6 and TRBJ2-1, with D maybe TRBD2 (7 bases). The CDR3 totals 16 residues. Germline CDR1 reads MNHNY; CDR2 reads SVGAGI (reference sequence). Trimming left V 2 bases short and J 1 base short, with 12 bases between. DNA of the CDR3: TGTGCCAGCAGTTACGGGGGGGCCGTGTCCTACAATGAGCAGTTCTTC. Protein sequence: CASSYGGAVSYNEQFF.

The genes are TRBV5-1 and TRBJ1-4, with D tentatively TRBD1 (6 bases). Germline CDR1 is SGHRS and CDR2 is YFSETQ. The CDR3 spans 15 residues. The V gene lost 4 bases and the J gene lost 8 bases, with 18 bases spanning the gap. Here the CDR3 DNA reads TGCGCCAGCAGCGGGGGCCCGGGGCTGAAAGAAAAACTGTTTTTT. It translates to CASSGGPGLKEKLFF.

The chain employs TRBV19 and TRBJ2-4, with TRBD2 identical over 8 bases. Losses at the gene ends were 3 bases for V and 3 bases for J; bases not matched to a gene: 7. CDR1 and CDR2 from the germline V gene are LNHDA and SQIVND (reference sequence). The CDR3 is made up of 16 amino acids. The CDR3 DNA reads as TGTGCCAGTAGTATTCGGACTAGCCTTGACAAAAACATTCAGTACTTC. Its translation is CASSIRTSLDKNIQYF.

V is TRBV9 and J is TRBJ1-6; D uncertain. Trimming removed 0 bases at V and 7 bases at J, with 5 bases between. The CDR3 has 13 amino acids. CDR1 and CDR2 (germline): SGDLS, YYNGEE. CDR3 sequence (DNA): TGTGCCAGCAGCGTAGATGAGAATTCACCCCTCCACTTT. The encoded protein is CASSVDENSPLHF. The whole variable domain, remainder taken from reference TRBV9 and TRBJ1-6, is DSGVTQTPKHLITATGQRVTLRCSPRSGDLSVYWYQQSLDQGLQFLIQYYNGEERAKGNILERFSAQQFPDLHSELNLSSLELGDSALYFCASSVDENSPLHFGNGTRLTVT.

The V call is TRBV7-2, the J call TRBJ1-1; no firm D call. The CDR3 runs to 15 residues. V was trimmed by 0 bases and J by 0 bases, leaving 8 bases between them. Germline CDR1 is SGHTA and CDR2 is FQGNSA. The CDR3 is CASSLAIGLNTEAFF. In DNA, the CDR3 is TGTGCCAGCAGCTTAGCGATAGGGTTGAACACTGAAGCTTTCTTT.

The chain couples TRBV2 to TRBJ1-2; 8 bases line up with TRBD1. Germline CDR1 SNHLY, CDR2 FYNNEI. Trimming took 3 bases from V and 3 from J; bases not matched to a gene: 3. This CDR3 spans 14 amino acids. DNA for the CDR3: TGTGCCAGCAGTGAGGCACAGGGGGACTATGGCTACACCTTC. This encodes CASSEAQGDYGYTF.

The chain carries TRBV6-5 and TRBJ2-7; 9 bases fit TRBD1. Trimming removed 7 bases from V and 4 bases from J; junction bases left unmatched: 8. Germline V CDR1 and CDR2: MNHEY, SVGAGI. The CDR3 covers 14 residues. The CDR3 here is CASTAQGATYEQYF. The CDR3 nucleotides read TGTGCCAGCACTGCACAGGGGGCGACGTACGAGCAGTACTTC.

This rearrangement joins TRBV6-4 to TRBJ1-4, with TRBD1 identical over 11 bases. The CDR3 consists of 15 residues. The V segment lost 5 bases and the J segment 7 bases; nucleotides outside the gene matches: 6. CDR1 and CDR2 (germline): MRHNA, SNTAGT. CDR3 DNA sequence: TGTGCCAGCAGTCGGACAGGGGGCTTCGGTGAAAAACTGTTTTTT. Translated: CASSRTGGFGEKLFF.

The chain joins TRBV7-2 to TRBJ2-7, with TRBD2 matching over 11 bases. The CDR3 has 14 residues. V lost 10 bases, J lost 1 base, and 6 bases stayed unmatched. Germline CDR1 SGHTA, CDR2 FQGNSA. The CDR3 loop is CATSSGGPSYEQYF. In DNA form, the CDR3 reads TGTGCCACCTCTAGCGGGGGGCCATCCTACGAGCAGTACTTC.

This chain uses TRBV9 with TRBJ2-1; 7 bases fit TRBD2. CDR1 and CDR2 from the germline V gene are SGDLS and YYNGEE. This CDR3 region has 13 residues. The J segment lost 12 bases and the V segment lost 1 base, leaving 7 bases of the junction unmatched. The CDR3 DNA sequence: TGTGCCAGCAGCGTATCGGACCGCGGGGGGCAGTTCTTC. Translation: CASSVSDRGGQFF.

V is TRBV7-2 and J is TRBJ1-6, with 8 bases that match TRBD1. In germline, CDR1 is SGHTA, CDR2 FQGNSA. This CDR3 contains 15 residues. J was trimmed by 6 bases and V by 1 base; bases with no gene match: 2. The CDR3 is CASSLDRGSNSPLHF. In nucleotides, the CDR3 is TGTGCCAGCAGCTTAGACAGGGGGAGTAATTCACCCCTCCACTTT.

The chain couples TRBV6-5 to TRBJ2-7; 7 bases align to TRBD2. V shed 6 bases, J shed 4 bases, and the junction held 0 bases outside the gene matches. The CDR3 has 11 residues. The germline V gene has CDR1 MNHEY and CDR2 SVGAGI. The CDR3 spells CASSGGYEQYF. For the CDR3, the DNA is TGTGCCAGCAGCGGGGGGTACGAGCAGTACTTC.

The V call is TRBV9, the J call TRBJ1-1; 7 nucleotides align to TRBD1. The V and J ends lost 4 bases and 0 bases, in that order; junction bases with no gene match: 6. Germline V lookup: CDR1 SGDLS, CDR2 YYNGEE. CDR3 size: 15 residues. The CDR3 protein is CASSPRQGMNTEAFF. DNA of the CDR3: TGTGCCAGCAGCCCAAGACAGGGAATGAACACTGAAGCTTTCTTT.

The genes are TRBV7-9 and TRBJ2-7, with TRBD2 as a possible D gene (6 bases). Germline V gene lookup returns CDR1 SEHNR and CDR2 FQNEAQ (reference sequence). Trimming stripped 4 bases from V and 2 bases from J, with 9 bases between. This CDR3 is 13 amino acids long. The CDR3 sequence: CASSWRGPYEQYF. Written as DNA, the CDR3 is TGTGCCAGCAGCTGGAGGGGTCCCTACGAGCAGTACTTC. Filled out from reference TRBV7-9 and TRBJ2-7, the complete variable domain reads DTGVSQNPRHKITKRGQNVTFRCDPISEHNRLYWYRQTLGQGPEFLTYFQNEAQLEKSRLLSDRFSAERPKGSFSTLEIQRTEQGDSAMYLCASSWRGPYEQYFGPGTRLTVT.

In DNA form, the CDR3 reads TGTGCCTGGACCTTCCGGTCGGCTCCCTACGAGCAGTACTTC. Its protein product is CAWTFRSAPYEQYF. The chain couples TRBV30 to TRBJ2-7; no reliable D call. Trimming stripped 4 bases from V and 2 bases from J, with 15 bases between. The CDR3 contains 14 residues. Looked up from germline, CDR1 is GTSNPN and CDR2 is SVGIG (reference sequence).